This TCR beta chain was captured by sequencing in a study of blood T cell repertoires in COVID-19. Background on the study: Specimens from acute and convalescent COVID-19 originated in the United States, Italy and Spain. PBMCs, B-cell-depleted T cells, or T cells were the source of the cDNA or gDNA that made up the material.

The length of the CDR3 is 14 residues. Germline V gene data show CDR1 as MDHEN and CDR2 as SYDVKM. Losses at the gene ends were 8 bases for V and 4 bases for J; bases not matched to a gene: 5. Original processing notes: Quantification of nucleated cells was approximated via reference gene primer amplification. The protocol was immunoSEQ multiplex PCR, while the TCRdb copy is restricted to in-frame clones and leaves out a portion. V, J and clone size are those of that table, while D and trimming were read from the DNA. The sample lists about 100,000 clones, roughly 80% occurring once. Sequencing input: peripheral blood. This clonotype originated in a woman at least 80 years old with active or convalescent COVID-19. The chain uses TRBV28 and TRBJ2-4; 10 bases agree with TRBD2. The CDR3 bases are TGTGCCAGCCGGGCTAGCGGGGGTAAAAACATTCAGTACTTC. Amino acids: CASRASGGKNIQYF.